The TCR beta chain under discussion was sequenced for a study of T cell responses to AZD1222 COVID-19 vaccine. Study-level points and caveats: Unmutated variant regions are reportedly targeted by nearly half of spike-specific TCRs. Mostly white British, mostly female donors; authors suggested clonal diversity may be underestimated.

Produced via immunoSEQ multiplex PCR; TCRdb's table is partial and in-frame only. The sample lists roughly 100,000 clones; about 82% were seen once. The count of this clone is one. The target antigen is unknown. Germline CDR1 and CDR2: SGHTA and FQGTGA. Unmatched junction bases numbered 11, after V lost 6 bases and J lost 8 bases. The CDR3 extends over 16 amino acids. The starting material was peripheral blood, obtained on day 0 of AZD1222 vaccination. This TCR derives from an adult in good health. The chain employs TRBV7-3 and TRBJ2-6; the match to TRBD1 covers 9 bases. For the CDR3, the DNA is TGTGCCAGCAGTCCACCCGGGACAGGGATTCCCAACGTCCTGACTTTC. It encodes CASSPPGTGIPNVLTF.